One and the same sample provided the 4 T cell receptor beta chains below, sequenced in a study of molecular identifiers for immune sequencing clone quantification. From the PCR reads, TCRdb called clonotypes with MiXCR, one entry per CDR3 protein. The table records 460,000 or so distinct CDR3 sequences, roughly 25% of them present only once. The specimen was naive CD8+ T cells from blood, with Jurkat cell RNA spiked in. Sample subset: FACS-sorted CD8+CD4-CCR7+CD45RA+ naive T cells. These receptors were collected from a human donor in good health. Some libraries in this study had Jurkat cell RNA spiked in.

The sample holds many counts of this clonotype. DNA of the CDR3: TGTGCCAGCAACGGACTAGCGGGCGAGCAGTACTTC. Its protein product is CASNGLAGEQYF. V and J are TRBV27 and TRBJ2-7, with TRBD2 identical over 11 bases. CDR3 size: 12 residues. With 7 bases clipped from V and 6 bases from J, the junction kept 2 bases outside the gene matches. Germline V gene lookup returns CDR1 MNHEY and CDR2 SMNVEV (reference sequence).

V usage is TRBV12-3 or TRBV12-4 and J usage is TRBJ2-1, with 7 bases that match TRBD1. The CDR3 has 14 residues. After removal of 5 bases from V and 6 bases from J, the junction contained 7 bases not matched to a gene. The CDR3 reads CASSGPTGSNEQFF. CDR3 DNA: TGTGCCAGCAGTGGTCCGACAGGGAGCAATGAGCAGTTCTTC.

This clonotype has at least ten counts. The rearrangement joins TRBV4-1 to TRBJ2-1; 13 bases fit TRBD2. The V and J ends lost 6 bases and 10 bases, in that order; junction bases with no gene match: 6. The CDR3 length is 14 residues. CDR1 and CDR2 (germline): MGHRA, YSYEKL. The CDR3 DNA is TGCGCCAGCAGAGGACTAGCGGGGGTCGGGGAGCAGTTCTTC. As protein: CASRGLAGVGEQFF.

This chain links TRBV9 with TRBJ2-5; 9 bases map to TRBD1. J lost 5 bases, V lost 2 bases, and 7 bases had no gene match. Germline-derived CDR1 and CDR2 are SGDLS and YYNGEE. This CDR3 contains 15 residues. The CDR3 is CASSVGQGRDETQYF. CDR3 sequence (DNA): TGTGCCAGCAGCGTGGGACAGGGTCGGGATGAGACCCAGTACTTC. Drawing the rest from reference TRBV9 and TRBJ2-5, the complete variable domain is DSGVTQTPKHLITATGQRVTLRCSPRSGDLSVYWYQQSLDQGLQFLIQYYNGEERAKGNILERFSAQQFPDLHSELNLSSLELGDSALYFCASSVGQGRDETQYFGPGTRLLVL.